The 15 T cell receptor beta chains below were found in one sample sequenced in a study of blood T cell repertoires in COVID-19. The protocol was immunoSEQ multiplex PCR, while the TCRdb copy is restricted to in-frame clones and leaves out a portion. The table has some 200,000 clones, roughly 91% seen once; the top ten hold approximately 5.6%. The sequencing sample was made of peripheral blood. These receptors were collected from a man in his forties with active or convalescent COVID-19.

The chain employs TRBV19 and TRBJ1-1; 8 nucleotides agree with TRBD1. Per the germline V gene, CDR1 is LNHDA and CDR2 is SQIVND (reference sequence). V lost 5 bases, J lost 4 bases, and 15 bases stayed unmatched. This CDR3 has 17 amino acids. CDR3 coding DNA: TGTGCCAGTAGTCTACGGACAGGGTTAAGTGTTGGCACTGAAGCTTTCTTT. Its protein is CASSLRTGLSVGTEAFF.

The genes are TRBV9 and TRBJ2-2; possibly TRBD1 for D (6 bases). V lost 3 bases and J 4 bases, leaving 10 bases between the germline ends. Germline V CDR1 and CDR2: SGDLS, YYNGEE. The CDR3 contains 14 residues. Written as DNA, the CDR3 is TGTGCCAGCAGCGAAGGACAGCGCACCGGGGAGCTGTTTTTT. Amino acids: CASSEGQRTGELFF.

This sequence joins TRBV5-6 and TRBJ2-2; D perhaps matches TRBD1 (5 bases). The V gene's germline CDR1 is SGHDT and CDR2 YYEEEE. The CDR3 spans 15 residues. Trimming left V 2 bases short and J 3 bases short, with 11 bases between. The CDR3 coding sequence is TGTGCCAGCAGCTTACAGGTGGGCCACACCGGGGAGCTGTTTTTT. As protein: CASSLQVGHTGELFF. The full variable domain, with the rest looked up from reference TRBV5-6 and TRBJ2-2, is DAGVTQSPTHLIKTRGQQVTLRCSPKSGHDTVSWYQQALGQGPQFIFQYYEEEERQRGNFPDRFSGHQFPNYSSELNVNALLLGDSALYLCASSLQVGHTGELFFGEGSRLTVL.

CDR3 amino acids: CASSPYSGELFF. In DNA form, the CDR3 reads TGTGCCAGCAGCCCTTATTCCGGGGAGCTGTTTTTT. The chain uses TRBV9 and TRBJ2-2; D gene ambiguous. CDR1 and CDR2 (germline): SGDLS, YYNGEE. V gave up 4 bases and J gave up 6 bases, with 7 bases separating them. The CDR3 runs to 12 residues.

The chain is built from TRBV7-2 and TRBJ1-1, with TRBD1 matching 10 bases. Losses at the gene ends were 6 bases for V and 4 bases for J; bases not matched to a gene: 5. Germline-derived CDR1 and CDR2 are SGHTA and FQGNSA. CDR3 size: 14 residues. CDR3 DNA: TGTGCCAGCAGAGAGGGACAGGGGAGCACTGAAGCTTTCTTT. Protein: CASREGQGSTEAFF.

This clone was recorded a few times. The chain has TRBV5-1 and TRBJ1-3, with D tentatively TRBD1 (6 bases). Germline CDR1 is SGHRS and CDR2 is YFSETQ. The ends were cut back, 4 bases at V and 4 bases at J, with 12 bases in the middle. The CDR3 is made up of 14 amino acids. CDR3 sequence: CASSLTGLGNTIYF. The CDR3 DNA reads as TGCGCCAGCAGCCTAACAGGGTTAGGAAACACCATATATTTT.

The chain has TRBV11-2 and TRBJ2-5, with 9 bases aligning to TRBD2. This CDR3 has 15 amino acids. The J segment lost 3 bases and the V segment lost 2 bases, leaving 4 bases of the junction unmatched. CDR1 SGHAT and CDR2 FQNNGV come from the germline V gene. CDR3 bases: TGTGCCAGCAGCTTAAGCGGGGGGTTTAAAGAGACCCAGTACTTC. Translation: CASSLSGGFKETQYF.

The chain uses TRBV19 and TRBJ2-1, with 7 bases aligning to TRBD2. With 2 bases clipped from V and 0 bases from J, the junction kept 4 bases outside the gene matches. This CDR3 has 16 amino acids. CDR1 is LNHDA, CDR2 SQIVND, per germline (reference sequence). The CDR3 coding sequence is TGTGCCAGTAGTATAAATGGCGGGAGCTCCTACAATGAGCAGTTCTTC. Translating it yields CASSINGGSSYNEQFF.

This CDR3 reads CASSPRRGGLDTEAFF. CDR3 bases: TGTGCCAGCAGCCCACGTAGGGGGGGGCTGGACACTGAAGCTTTCTTT. The chain joins TRBV9 to TRBJ1-1, with D perhaps TRBD1 (6 bases). The CDR3 runs to 16 residues. With 4 bases removed from V and 3 bases from J, the gap between germline ends came to 19 bases. CDR1 is SGDLS, CDR2 YYNGEE, per germline.

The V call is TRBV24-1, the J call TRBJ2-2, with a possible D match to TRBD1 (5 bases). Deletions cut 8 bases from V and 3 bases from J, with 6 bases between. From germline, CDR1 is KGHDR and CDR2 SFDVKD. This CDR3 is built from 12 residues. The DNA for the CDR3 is TGTGCCACCATAGGGGACACCGGGGAGCTGTTTTTT. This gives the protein CATIGDTGELFF.

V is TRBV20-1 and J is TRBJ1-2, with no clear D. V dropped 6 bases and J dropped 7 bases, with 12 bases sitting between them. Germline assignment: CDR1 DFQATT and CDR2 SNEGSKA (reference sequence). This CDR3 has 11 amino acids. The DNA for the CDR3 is TGCAGTGCCCCAAGCGGTATTGGCTACACCTTC. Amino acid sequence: CSAPSGIGYTF.

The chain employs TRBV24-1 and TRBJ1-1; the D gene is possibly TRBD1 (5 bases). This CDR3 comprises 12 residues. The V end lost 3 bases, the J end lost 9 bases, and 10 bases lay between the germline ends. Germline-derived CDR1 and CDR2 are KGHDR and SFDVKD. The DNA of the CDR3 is TGTGCCACCAGTGATACCGACAGTAAAGCTTTCTTT. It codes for CATSDTDSKAFF.

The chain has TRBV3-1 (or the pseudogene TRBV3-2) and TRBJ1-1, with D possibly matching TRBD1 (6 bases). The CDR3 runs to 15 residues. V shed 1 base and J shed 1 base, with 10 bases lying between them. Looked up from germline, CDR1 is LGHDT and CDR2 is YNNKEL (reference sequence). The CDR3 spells CASSQVLGANTEAFF. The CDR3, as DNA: TGTGCCAGCAGCCAAGTTTTGGGGGCGAACACTGAAGCTTTCTTT.

This chain's CDR3 is CASSLQGLQPQHF. CDR3 bases: TGTGCCAGCAGCCTCCAGGGTTTGCAGCCCCAGCATTTT. V and J are TRBV5-5 and TRBJ1-5; D may be TRBD1 (5 bases). V shed 4 bases and J shed 7 bases, with 12 bases lying between them. The CDR3 has 13 amino acids. Looked up from germline, CDR1 is SGHKS and CDR2 is YYEKEE (reference sequence).

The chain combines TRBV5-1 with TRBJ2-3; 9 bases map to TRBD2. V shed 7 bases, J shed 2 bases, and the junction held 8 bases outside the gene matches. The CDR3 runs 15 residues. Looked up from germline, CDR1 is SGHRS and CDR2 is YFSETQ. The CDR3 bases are TGCGCCAGCTTACCCATAGCGGGGGTCACAGATACGCAGTATTTT. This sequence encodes CASLPIAGVTDTQYF.